This TCR beta chain was retrieved from a study of graft-versus-host responses after intestinal transplantation. This table comes from immunoSEQ multiplex PCR, and its TCRdb copy is limited to in-frame clones, with some not included. The table includes approximately 20,000 clones, about 92% detected once. This CDR3 contains 16 residues. Germline loops: CDR1 MNHNY, CDR2 SVGAGI (reference sequence). V lost 6 bases, J lost 4 bases, and 8 bases stayed unmatched. The sequence derives from a human patient who received an intestinal transplant, so some T cells may come from the graft donor. The J gene is TRBJ2-1, the V gene TRBV6-6; TRBD2 matches at 11 bases. This sample comprised PBMCs, obtained roughly 260 days after intestinal transplant. The CDR3 here is CASRNIAGGNYNEQFF. The CDR3 DNA reads as TGTGCCAGCAGGAACATAGCGGGAGGGAATTACAATGAGCAGTTCTTC.